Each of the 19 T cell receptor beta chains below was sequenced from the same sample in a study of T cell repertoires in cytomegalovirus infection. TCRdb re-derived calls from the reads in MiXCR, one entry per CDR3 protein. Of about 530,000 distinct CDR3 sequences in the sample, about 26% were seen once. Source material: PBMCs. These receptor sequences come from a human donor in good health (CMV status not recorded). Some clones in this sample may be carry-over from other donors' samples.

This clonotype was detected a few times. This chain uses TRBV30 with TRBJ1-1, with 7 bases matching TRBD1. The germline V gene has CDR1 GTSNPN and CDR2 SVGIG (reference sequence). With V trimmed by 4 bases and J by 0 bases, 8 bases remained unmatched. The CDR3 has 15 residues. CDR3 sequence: CAWTWGQGVNTEAFF. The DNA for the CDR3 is TGTGCCTGGACCTGGGGGCAGGGGGTGAACACTGAAGCTTTCTTT.

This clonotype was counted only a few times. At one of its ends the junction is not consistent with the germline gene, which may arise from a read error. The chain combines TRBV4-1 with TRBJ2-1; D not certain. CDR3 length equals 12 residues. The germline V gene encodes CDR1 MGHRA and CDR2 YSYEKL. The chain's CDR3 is CASSGVENEQFF. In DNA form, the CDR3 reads TGTGCCAGCAGTGGAGTGGAAAATGAGCAGTTCTTC.

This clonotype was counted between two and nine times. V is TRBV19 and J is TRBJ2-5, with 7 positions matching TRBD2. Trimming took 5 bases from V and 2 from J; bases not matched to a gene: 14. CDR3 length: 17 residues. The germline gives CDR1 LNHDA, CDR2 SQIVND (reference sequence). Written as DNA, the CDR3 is TGTGCCAGTAGTTTCCAAAGGGTAGCGGGTGCGCAAGAGACCCAGTACTTC. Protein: CASSFQRVAGAQETQYF.

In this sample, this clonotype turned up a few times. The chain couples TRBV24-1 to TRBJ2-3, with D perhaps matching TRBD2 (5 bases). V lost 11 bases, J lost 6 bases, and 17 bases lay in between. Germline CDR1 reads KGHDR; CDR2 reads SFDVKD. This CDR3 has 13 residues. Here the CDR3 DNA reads TGTGCCATCGAGGGCCCGAACTCGGATACGCAGTATTTT. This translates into CAIEGPNSDTQYF.

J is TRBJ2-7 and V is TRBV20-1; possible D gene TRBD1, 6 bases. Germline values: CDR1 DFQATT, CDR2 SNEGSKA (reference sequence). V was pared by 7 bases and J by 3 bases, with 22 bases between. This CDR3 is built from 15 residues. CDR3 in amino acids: CSVPPGQRTYYEQYF. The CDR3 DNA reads TGCAGTGTCCCCCCCGGACAGAGAACCTACTACGAGCAGTACTTC.

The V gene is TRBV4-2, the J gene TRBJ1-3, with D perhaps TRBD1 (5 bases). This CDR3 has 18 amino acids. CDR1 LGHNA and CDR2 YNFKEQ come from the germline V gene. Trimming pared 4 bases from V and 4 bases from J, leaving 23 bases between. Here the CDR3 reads CASSRSGLGETRGNTIYF. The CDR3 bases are TGTGCCAGCAGCCGAAGTGGTCTGGGGGAGACGCGGGGAAACACCATATATTTT.

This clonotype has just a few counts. Written as DNA, the CDR3 is TGTGCCAGCAGCTTAGGGGTTAGTCGGAATGAAAAACTGTTTTTT. Translating it yields CASSLGVSRNEKLFF. The gene calls are TRBV11-3 and TRBJ1-4; D remains ambiguous. Germline V gives CDR1 SGHNT, CDR2 YENEEA. The CDR3 covers 15 residues. The V and J ends lost 1 base and 5 bases respectively, with 11 bases between them.

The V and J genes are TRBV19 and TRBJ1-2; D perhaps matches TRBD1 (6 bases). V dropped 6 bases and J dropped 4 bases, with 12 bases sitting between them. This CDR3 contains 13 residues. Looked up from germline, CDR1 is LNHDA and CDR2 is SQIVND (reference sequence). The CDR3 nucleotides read TGTGCCAGTAGGGAAACAGGGACCTATGGCTACACCTTC. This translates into CASRETGTYGYTF.

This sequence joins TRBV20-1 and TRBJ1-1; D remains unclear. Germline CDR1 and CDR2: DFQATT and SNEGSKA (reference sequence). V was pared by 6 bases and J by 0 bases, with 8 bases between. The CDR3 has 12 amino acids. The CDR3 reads CSARRMNTEAFF. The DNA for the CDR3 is TGCAGTGCACGGAGGATGAACACTGAAGCTTTCTTT.

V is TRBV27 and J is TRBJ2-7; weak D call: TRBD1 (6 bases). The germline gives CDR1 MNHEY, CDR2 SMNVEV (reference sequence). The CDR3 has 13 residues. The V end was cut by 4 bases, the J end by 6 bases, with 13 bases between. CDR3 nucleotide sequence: TGTGCCAGCAGTTCACTGCAGGGGTCCGAGCAGTACTTC. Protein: CASSSLQGSEQYF.

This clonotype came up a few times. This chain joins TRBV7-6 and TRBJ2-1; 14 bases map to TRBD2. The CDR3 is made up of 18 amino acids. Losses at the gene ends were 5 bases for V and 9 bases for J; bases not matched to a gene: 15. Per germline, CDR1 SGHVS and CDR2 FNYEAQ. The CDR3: CASSPGLAGVFRSAEQFF. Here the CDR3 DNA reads TGTGCCAGCAGCCCGGGACTAGCGGGAGTTTTTCGATCGGCTGAGCAGTTCTTC.

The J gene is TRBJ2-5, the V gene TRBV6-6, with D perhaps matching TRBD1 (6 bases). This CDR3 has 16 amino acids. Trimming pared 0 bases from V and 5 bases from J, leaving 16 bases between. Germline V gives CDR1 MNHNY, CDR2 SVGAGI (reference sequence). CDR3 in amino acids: CASSYSRGHLRETQYF. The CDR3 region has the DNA TGTGCCAGCAGTTACTCGAGGGGACACCTGAGGGAGACCCAGTACTTC.

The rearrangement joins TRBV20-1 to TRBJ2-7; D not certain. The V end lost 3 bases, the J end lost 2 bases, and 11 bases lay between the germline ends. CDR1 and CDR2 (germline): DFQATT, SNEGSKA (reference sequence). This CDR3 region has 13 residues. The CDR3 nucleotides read TGCAGTGCTAGCTCCCCCTTTACCTACGAGCAGTACTTC. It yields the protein CSASSPFTYEQYF.

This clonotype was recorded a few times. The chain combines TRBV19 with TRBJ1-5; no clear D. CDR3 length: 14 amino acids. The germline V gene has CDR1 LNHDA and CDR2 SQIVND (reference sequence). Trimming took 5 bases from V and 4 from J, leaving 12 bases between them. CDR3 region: CASSSGLINQPQHF. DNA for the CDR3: TGTGCCAGTAGTTCCGGACTGATTAATCAGCCCCAGCATTTT. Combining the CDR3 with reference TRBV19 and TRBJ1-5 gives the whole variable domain DGGITQSPKYLFRKEGQNVTLSCEQNLNHDAMYWYRQDPGQGLRLIYYSQIVNDFQKGDIAEGYSVSREKKESFPLTVTSAQKNPTAFYLCASSSGLINQPQHFGDGTRLSIL.

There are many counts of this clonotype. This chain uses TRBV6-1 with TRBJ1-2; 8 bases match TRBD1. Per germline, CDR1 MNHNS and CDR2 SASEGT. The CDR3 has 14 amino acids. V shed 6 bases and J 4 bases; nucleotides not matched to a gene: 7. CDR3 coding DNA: TGTGCCAGCAGAGAACCAGGGGGCAGCTATGGCTACACCTTC. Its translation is CASREPGGSYGYTF.

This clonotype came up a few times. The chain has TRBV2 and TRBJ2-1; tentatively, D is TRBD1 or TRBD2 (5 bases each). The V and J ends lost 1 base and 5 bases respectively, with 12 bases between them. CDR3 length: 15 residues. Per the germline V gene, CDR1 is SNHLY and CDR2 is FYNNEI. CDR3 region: CASSEGGLSDNEQFF. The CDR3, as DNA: TGTGCCAGCAGTGAAGGGGGGTTATCCGACAATGAGCAGTTCTTC.

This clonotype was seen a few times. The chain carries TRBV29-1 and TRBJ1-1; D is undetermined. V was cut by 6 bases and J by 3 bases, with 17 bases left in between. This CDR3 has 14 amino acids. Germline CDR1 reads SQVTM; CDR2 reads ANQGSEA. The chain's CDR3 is CSVRGIRRDTEAFF. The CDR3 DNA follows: TGCAGCGTCAGAGGAATCCGAAGGGACACTGAAGCTTTCTTT.

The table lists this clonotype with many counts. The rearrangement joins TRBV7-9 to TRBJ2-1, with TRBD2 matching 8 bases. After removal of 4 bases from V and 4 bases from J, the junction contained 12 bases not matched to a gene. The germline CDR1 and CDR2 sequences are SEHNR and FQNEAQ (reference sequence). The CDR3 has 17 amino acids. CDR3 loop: CASSYPGRAGAYNEQFF. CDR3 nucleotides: TGTGCCAGCAGCTACCCCGGGAGGGCGGGAGCATACAATGAGCAGTTCTTC.

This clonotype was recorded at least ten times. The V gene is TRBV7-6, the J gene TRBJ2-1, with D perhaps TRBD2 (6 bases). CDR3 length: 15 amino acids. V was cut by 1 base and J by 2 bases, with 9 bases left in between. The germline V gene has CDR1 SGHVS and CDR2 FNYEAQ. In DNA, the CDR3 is TGTGCCAGCAGCTTAGGTAGCGGAACCTACAATGAGCAGTTCTTC. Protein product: CASSLGSGTYNEQFF.